A selection of T cell receptor beta chains follows, all from one sample in a study of blood T cell repertoires in COVID-19. Some clones are missing from TCRdb's copy, which holds only in-frame ones; the method was immunoSEQ multiplex PCR. Here the sample spans 150,000 to 200,000 clones, approximately 80% being singletons. The sequenced sample was PBMCs or T cells enriched from blood (not recorded which). These receptors originate from a woman aged 55-70 years who had recovered from COVID-19. Each CDR3 is given with its conserved first and last residue. D genes are given only for firm matches. Part of the rows lack a size; the others show once, few, many or a class for expanded clones.

J gene | clone size | V gene | CDR3 length | D gene | CDR3 protein | CDR3 DNA
TRBJ1-4 | once | TRBV5-4 | 14 | NA | CASSQGGVNEKLFF | TGTGCCAGCAGCCAAGGAGGCGTTAATGAAAAACTGTTTTTT
TRBJ1-6 | NA | TRBV3-1/TRBV3-2 | 15 | NA | CASSPPARSNSPLHF | TGTGCCAGCAGCCCGCCCGCTCGTAGTAATTCACCCCTCCACTTT
TRBJ1-2 | NA | TRBV7-8 | 13 | TRBD1 | CASSPRDRAHLPF | TGTGCCAGCAGCCCCCGGGACAGGGCCCACTTGCCCTTC
TRBJ1-6 | NA | TRBV7-2 | 13 | NA | CASSLIAGNPLHF | TGTGCCAGCAGCTTAATAGCCGGTAATCCCCTCCACTTT
TRBJ1-2 | once | TRBV5-1 | 15 | TRBD1 | CASSFRDSANYGYTF | TGCGCCAGCAGCTTTCGGGACAGCGCTAACTATGGCTACACCTTC
TRBJ1-2 | NA | TRBV10-3 | 12 | TRBD1 | CAIRATGDGYTF | TGTGCCATCAGGGCTACAGGGGATGGCTACACCTTC
TRBJ2-1 | NA | TRBV3-1/TRBV3-2 | 14 | NA | CASSQGGAYNEQFF | TGTGCCAGCAGCCAAGGGGGGGCCTACAATGAGCAGTTCTTC
TRBJ1-5 | few | TRBV24-1 | 14 | TRBD1 | CATSEPGQHQPQHF | TGTGCCACCAGTGAACCGGGACAGCATCAGCCCCAGCATTTT
TRBJ2-3 | once | TRBV7-8 | 17 | TRBD2 | CASSSYASGGAADTQYF | TGTGCCAGCAGCTCCTACGCTAGCGGGGGGGCCGCAGATACGCAGTATTTT
TRBJ1-3 | NA | TRBV24-1 | 16 | TRBD1 | CATPDWTGGSGNTIYF | TGTGCCACCCCCGACTGGACAGGGGGCTCTGGAAACACCATATATTTT
TRBJ2-7 | NA | TRBV6-5 | 11 | NA | CASSSGGEQYF | TGTGCCAGCAGCTCCGGGGGAGAGCAGTACTTC
TRBJ1-6 | NA | TRBV7-2 | 12 | NA | CASSLIEQPLHF | TGTGCCAGCAGCTTGATTGAGCAACCCCTCCACTTT
TRBJ1-1 | NA | TRBV19 | 14 | NA | CASQDSSLNTEAFF | TGTGCCAGCCAGGACAGTTCTCTGAACACTGAAGCTTTCTTT
TRBJ1-1 | NA | TRBV19 | 10 | NA | CASHQGEAFF | TGTGCCAGCCACCAGGGCGAAGCTTTCTTT
TRBJ1-6 | NA | TRBV5-4 | 13 | NA | CASSLGQREPLHF | TGTGCCAGCAGCTTGGGACAGCGAGAACCCCTCCACTTT
TRBJ1-2 | NA | TRBV11-2 | 13 | TRBD1 | CASRSDRGYGYTF | TGTGCCAGCAGATCGGACAGGGGCTATGGCTACACCTTC
TRBJ2-7 | NA | TRBV30 | 16 | TRBD1 | CAWRSYRGLRGYEQYF | TGTGCCTGGAGATCGTACAGGGGGCTACGAGGGTACGAGCAGTACTTC
TRBJ1-6 | once | TRBV11-2 | 15 | NA | CASSLGTIPRSPLHF | TGTGCCAGCAGCTTAGGGACAATTCCCAGATCACCCCTCCACTTT
TRBJ1-1 | NA | TRBV19 | 14 | NA | CASSIGQVLTEAFF | TGTGCCAGTAGTATAGGGCAGGTTCTCACTGAAGCTTTCTTT
TRBJ2-6 | NA | TRBV5-5 | 14 | NA | CASGTGPGANVLTF | TGTGCCAGTGGCACAGGGCCGGGGGCCAACGTCCTGACTTTC
TRBJ2-4 | NA | TRBV7-9 | 17 | NA | CASSLAGGRDPTNIQYF | TGTGCCAGCAGCTTAGCCGGGGGGCGCGACCCAACAAACATTCAGTACTTC
TRBJ2-1 | NA | TRBV7-6 | 15 | TRBD2 | CASSLSGGVYNEQFF | TGTGCCAGCAGCTTAAGCGGGGGAGTGTACAATGAGCAGTTCTTC
TRBJ2-5 | NA | TRBV9 | 17 | TRBD2 | CASSVCGLANPQETQYF | TGTGCCAGCAGCGTATGTGGACTAGCGAACCCCCAAGAGACCCAGTACTTC
TRBJ1-5 | NA | TRBV2 | 13 | NA | CASSEFGDQPQHF | TGTGCCAGCAGTGAATTCGGGGATCAGCCCCAGCATTTT
TRBJ1-1 | once | TRBV19 | 16 | TRBD1 | CASQPGQLSMNTEAFF | TGTGCCAGCCAACCGGGACAGCTATCCATGAACACTGAAGCTTTCTTT
TRBJ2-7 | NA | TRBV6-5 | 15 | TRBD2 | CASKSLAGNSYEQYF | TGTGCCAGCAAGTCACTAGCGGGTAACTCCTACGAGCAGTACTTC
TRBJ1-1 | NA | TRBV2 | 12 | NA | CASSVRAGIGFF | TGTGCCAGCAGTGTACGAGCAGGGATTGGTTTCTTT
TRBJ1-5 | NA | TRBV12-3/TRBV12-4 | 13 | NA | CASSLAAGQPQHF | TGTGCCAGCAGTTTAGCTGCCGGGCAGCCCCAGCATTTT
TRBJ2-2 | once | TRBV24-1 | 16 | NA | CATSDPGPPNTGELFF | TGTGCCACCAGCGATCCAGGGCCCCCCAACACCGGGGAGCTGTTTTTT
TRBJ2-5 | few | TRBV5-1 | 16 | TRBD2 | CASSYLPSGGQETQYF | TGCGCCAGCAGCTACCTCCCTAGCGGGGGCCAAGAGACCCAGTACTTC
TRBJ2-7 | NA | TRBV6-6 | 13 | NA | CASSRVSGYEQYF | TGTGCCAGCAGTCGGGTCTCAGGTTACGAGCAGTACTTC
TRBJ1-1 | NA | TRBV6-1 | 15 | TRBD1 | CASSERVGGLTEAFF | TGTGCCAGCAGTGAAAGGGTAGGGGGCCTCACTGAAGCTTTCTTT
TRBJ1-2 | NA | TRBV6-5 | 15 | NA | CASSYSSPRGYGYTF | TGTGCCAGCAGTTACTCGAGTCCCAGGGGATATGGCTACACCTTC
TRBJ2-5 | NA | TRBV27 | 15 | NA | CASTPISSRQETQYF | TGTGCCAGCACCCCTATTAGTAGCCGGCAAGAGACCCAGTACTTC
TRBJ1-2 | NA | TRBV3-1/TRBV3-2 | 13 | NA | CASRSTGNYGYTF | TGTGCCAGCAGAAGTACAGGGAACTATGGCTACACCTTC
TRBJ2-7 | NA | TRBV30 | 14 | NA | CAWSPPLGVAEQYF | TGTGCCTGGAGCCCCCCTCTGGGAGTTGCCGAGCAGTACTTC
TRBJ2-3 | NA | TRBV7-6 | 16 | NA | CASSLEFLAGTDTQYF | TGTGCCAGCAGCTTAGAGTTTTTAGCGGGCACAGATACGCAGTATTTT
TRBJ2-1 | NA | TRBV11-2 | 15 | TRBD1 | CASSPTAQGYNEQFF | TGTGCCAGCAGCCCTACGGCACAGGGGTACAATGAGCAGTTCTTC
TRBJ2-6 | NA | TRBV19 | 16 | NA | CASGAGPHSGANVLTF | TGTGCCAGTGGGGCAGGGCCCCACTCTGGGGCCAACGTCCTGACTTTC